This is a list of T cell receptor beta chains from one sample in a study of blood T cell repertoires in COVID-19. Data came from immunoSEQ multiplex PCR; TCRdb stores just in-frame clones and leaves some out. This table holds roughly 340,000 clones, approximately 89% found once. The sequenced sample consisted of PBMCs or T cells enriched from blood (not recorded which). These receptors all come from a man aged 35-49 years in a cohort exposed to, infected with or recovered from COVID-19 (not recorded which). Each CDR3 is given with its conserved first and last residue. Each record gives: clone size, D gene, J gene, V gene, CDR3 DNA, CDR3 protein. D genes are given only for firm matches. A clone size is listed for some rows: how often the clone was seen (once, few, many), or a class if it is expanded.

clone size: .; D gene: .; J gene: TRBJ2-3; V gene: TRBV11-3; CDR3 DNA: TGTGCCAGCAGCTCCTGGGCAGGGGATGGGGCGGATACGCAGTATTTT; CDR3 protein: CASSSWAGDGADTQYF
clone size: .; D gene: .; J gene: TRBJ2-7; V gene: TRBV3-1/TRBV3-2; CDR3 DNA: TGTGCCAGCAGCCTAGCCAAAGTCCTTAACGACGAGCAGTACTTC; CDR3 protein: CASSLAKVLNDEQYF
clone size: .; D gene: TRBD1; J gene: TRBJ1-5; V gene: TRBV3-1/TRBV3-2; CDR3 DNA: TGTGCCAGCAGCCAAGGGACAGGGCCCAATCAGCCCCAGCATTTT; CDR3 protein: CASSQGTGPNQPQHF
clone size: once; D gene: TRBD1; J gene: TRBJ1-5; V gene: TRBV28; CDR3 DNA: TGTGCCAGCAGCCCGGACAGGGGGCCGAGCAATCAGCCCCAGCATTTT; CDR3 protein: CASSPDRGPSNQPQHF
clone size: .; D gene: .; J gene: TRBJ2-1; V gene: TRBV30; CDR3 DNA: TGTGCCTGGAGCCGGGAGTCAACATACCCCTCCTACAATGAGCAGTTCTTC; CDR3 protein: CAWSRESTYPSYNEQFF
clone size: .; D gene: TRBD2; J gene: TRBJ2-5; V gene: TRBV5-6; CDR3 DNA: TGTGCCAGCAGCTTAGTAGCAGGAGGGACTAGCGGGAGTGAGACCCAGTACTTC; CDR3 protein: CASSLVAGGTSGSETQYF
clone size: .; D gene: .; J gene: TRBJ2-2; V gene: TRBV18; CDR3 DNA: TGTGCCAGCTCACCACGAACGGTTTCCGGGGAGCTGTTTTTT; CDR3 protein: CASSPRTVSGELFF
clone size: .; D gene: .; J gene: TRBJ2-1; V gene: TRBV5-1; CDR3 DNA: TGCGCCAGCAGCTACGGACAGTCTTTTCCCAATGAGCAGTTCTTC; CDR3 protein: CASSYGQSFPNEQFF
clone size: .; D gene: TRBD1; J gene: TRBJ1-6; V gene: TRBV9; CDR3 DNA: TGTGCCAGCAGCGTAGAGACAGGGGAGGTTTCACCCCTCCACTTT; CDR3 protein: CASSVETGEVSPLHF
clone size: once; D gene: .; J gene: TRBJ1-2; V gene: TRBV7-2; CDR3 DNA: TGTGCCAGCAGCGCGGACAGAAACTATGGCTACACCTTC; CDR3 protein: CASSADRNYGYTF
clone size: few; D gene: TRBD1; J gene: TRBJ2-1; V gene: TRBV27; CDR3 DNA: TGTGCCAGCAGACCACGTGAGGACAGGGGGCGAAATGAGCAGTTCTTC; CDR3 protein: CASRPREDRGRNEQFF
clone size: .; D gene: TRBD1; J gene: TRBJ1-1; V gene: TRBV30; CDR3 DNA: TGTGCCTGGAGCCGGGACAGGGGGCAAGGTGAAGCTTTCTTT; CDR3 protein: CAWSRDRGQGEAFF
clone size: .; D gene: .; J gene: TRBJ2-1; V gene: TRBV9; CDR3 DNA: TGTGCCAGCAGCGTCGCGGACAATGAGCAGTTCTTC; CDR3 protein: CASSVADNEQFF
clone size: .; D gene: .; J gene: TRBJ2-2; V gene: TRBV7-9; CDR3 DNA: TGTGCCAGCAGCTGGGGGGGGGCCTGGCCCGGGGAGCTGTTTTTT; CDR3 protein: CASSWGGAWPGELFF
clone size: .; D gene: .; J gene: TRBJ1-6; V gene: TRBV5-4; CDR3 DNA: TGTGCCAGCAGCTTGGGCCAGAAAAATTCACCCCTCCACTTT; CDR3 protein: CASSLGQKNSPLHF
clone size: few; D gene: .; J gene: TRBJ1-6; V gene: TRBV19; CDR3 DNA: TGTGCCAGTAGTATAGATCGGCAGGGATCTGGTTCACCCCTCCACTTT; CDR3 protein: CASSIDRQGSGSPLHF
clone size: .; D gene: TRBD2; J gene: TRBJ2-2; V gene: TRBV6-5; CDR3 DNA: TGTGCCAGCACTTCAGGGACTAGCGGGGCCGGGGAGCTGTTTTTT; CDR3 protein: CASTSGTSGAGELFF
clone size: .; D gene: TRBD2; J gene: TRBJ2-1; V gene: TRBV10-3; CDR3 DNA: TGTGCCATCACTGGGACTAGCAGTTACAATGAGCAGTTCTTC; CDR3 protein: CAITGTSSYNEQFF
clone size: .; D gene: .; J gene: TRBJ1-3; V gene: TRBV7-9; CDR3 DNA: TGTGCCAGCAGCCCCGGGACTGGAGGAGACACCATATATTTT; CDR3 protein: CASSPGTGGDTIYF
clone size: few; D gene: .; J gene: TRBJ1-3; V gene: TRBV6-4; CDR3 DNA: TGTGCCAGCAGTGAGGAGGCCTCCTCTGGAAACACCATATATTTT; CDR3 protein: CASSEEASSGNTIYF
clone size: .; D gene: TRBD1; J gene: TRBJ1-1; V gene: TRBV6-5; CDR3 DNA: TGTGCCAGCAGTTACGGGACAGGGATTAACACTGAAGCTTTCTTT; CDR3 protein: CASSYGTGINTEAFF
clone size: .; D gene: TRBD2; J gene: TRBJ2-1; V gene: TRBV20-1; CDR3 DNA: TGCAGTGCTAGTAAGTTAGCGGGAAGGGGCGATGAGCAGTTCTTC; CDR3 protein: CSASKLAGRGDEQFF
clone size: .; D gene: .; J gene: TRBJ2-5; V gene: TRBV9; CDR3 DNA: TGTGCCAGCAGCGTAGGCGGGGGCCCCCAAGAGACCCAGTACTTC; CDR3 protein: CASSVGGGPQETQYF
clone size: .; D gene: TRBD1; J gene: TRBJ2-7; V gene: TRBV19; CDR3 DNA: TGTGCCAGTAGTATACGGGGACAGGAGGTCTACGAGCAGTACTTC; CDR3 protein: CASSIRGQEVYEQYF
clone size: .; D gene: TRBD2; J gene: TRBJ2-7; V gene: TRBV6-5; CDR3 DNA: TGTGCCAGCAGAGCCGGGACTACCTTATCCTACGAGCAGTACTTC; CDR3 protein: CASRAGTTLSYEQYF
clone size: .; D gene: TRBD2; J gene: TRBJ2-7; V gene: TRBV19; CDR3 DNA: TGTGCCAGTAGTACCCGTACTAGCGGACCCTACGAGCAGTACTTC; CDR3 protein: CASSTRTSGPYEQYF
clone size: .; D gene: TRBD2; J gene: TRBJ2-1; V gene: TRBV28; CDR3 DNA: TGTGCCAGCAGTTTCGAGACTAGCGGGAGTGATGAGCAGTTCTTC; CDR3 protein: CASSFETSGSDEQFF
clone size: .; D gene: .; J gene: TRBJ2-1; V gene: TRBV19; CDR3 DNA: TGTGCCAGTAGTATTCGGTTAGGGGAATCCAATGAGCAGTTCTTC; CDR3 protein: CASSIRLGESNEQFF
clone size: .; D gene: .; J gene: TRBJ2-7; V gene: TRBV12-5; CDR3 DNA: TGTGCTAGTGGTTTGACCTTACAGACGACAGGTAGCTCCTACGAGCAGTACTTC; CDR3 protein: CASGLTLQTTGSSYEQYF
clone size: .; D gene: .; J gene: TRBJ2-2; V gene: TRBV21-1; CDR3 DNA: TGTGCCAGCAGGAGGGTCAGGTTATCCGGGGAGCTGTTTTTT; CDR3 protein: CASRRVRLSGELFF
clone size: .; D gene: .; J gene: TRBJ1-2; V gene: TRBV28; CDR3 DNA: TGTGCCAGCAGTTTATTGGCGGATTATGGCTACACCTTC; CDR3 protein: CASSLLADYGYTF
clone size: .; D gene: TRBD1; J gene: TRBJ1-2; V gene: TRBV2; CDR3 DNA: TGTGCCAGCAGTGGGGGGACAGCCCATACGTCGAATTATGGCTACACCTTC; CDR3 protein: CASSGGTAHTSNYGYTF